This is a list of T cell receptor beta chains from one sample in a study of beta chain features in type 1 diabetes. Sequenced by immunoSEQ multiplex PCR; TCRdb stores in-frame clones only, minus some. The table shows 300,000 to 400,000 clones, with approximately 10% occurring only once. The source material was naive CD4+ T cells from blood. The receptors were sampled from a woman younger than 45 in good health. Both conserved end residues are part of each CDR3. D genes are given only for firm matches. Only some rows state a clone size, as once, few, many or a class for expanded clones.

CDR3 length	V gene	clone size	D gene	J gene	CDR3 protein	CDR3 DNA
13	TRBV29-1	few	NA	TRBJ1-1	CSVQIAGGTEAFF	TGCAGCGTCCAAATCGCGGGGGGCACTGAAGCTTTCTTT
14	TRBV10-3	NA	NA	TRBJ1-1	CAIRPGTRDTEAFF	TGTGCCATCAGGCCGGGAACCCGGGACACTGAAGCTTTCTTT
16	TRBV28	few	NA	TRBJ2-5	CASTIMGGGSQETQYF	TGTGCCAGCACCATTATGGGGGGTGGCAGTCAAGAGACCCAGTACTTC
17	TRBV28	few	TRBD2	TRBJ2-3	CASSLGGLAGSTDTQYF	TGTGCCAGCAGTTTGGGGGGACTAGCGGGGTCCACAGATACGCAGTATTTT
18	TRBV7-2	few	NA	TRBJ2-2	CASSLMALRGSSSGELFF	TGTGCCAGCAGCTTAATGGCCCTGAGGGGGAGCTCCAGCGGGGAGCTGTTTTTT
16	TRBV9	NA	TRBD1	TRBJ2-1	CASSALQGAFLPEQFF	TGTGCCAGCAGCGCCCTACAGGGGGCTTTCCTTCCCGAGCAGTTCTTC
17	TRBV4-2	few	NA	TRBJ2-1	CASSQGLASFSYNEQFF	TGTGCCAGCAGCCAAGGCCTAGCGTCATTCTCCTACAATGAGCAGTTCTTC
16	TRBV5-1	NA	TRBD1	TRBJ2-7	CASSLDAGTGSYEQYF	TGCGCCAGCAGCTTGGACGCCGGGACAGGGAGTTACGAGCAGTACTTC
15	TRBV9	NA	TRBD2	TRBJ2-1	CASSVKRGSYNEQFF	TGTGCCAGCAGCGTAAAGCGGGGCTCCTACAATGAGCAGTTCTTC
16	TRBV19	NA	TRBD1	TRBJ1-5	CASRRTGDYSNQPQHF	TGTGCCAGTAGGAGGACAGGGGACTATAGCAATCAGCCCCAGCATTTT
13	TRBV7-3	few	TRBD1	TRBJ1-2	CASSLVQGDGYTF	TGTGCCAGCAGCTTAGTCCAGGGGGATGGCTACACCTTC
15	TRBV28	NA	NA	TRBJ2-7	CASSYPQTGEYEQYF	TGTGCCAGCAGTTACCCCCAAACGGGAGAGTACGAGCAGTACTTC
16	TRBV28	NA	TRBD2	TRBJ2-3	CASSLIAGVGPDTQYF	TGTGCCAGCAGTTTGATAGCGGGAGTCGGACCAGATACGCAGTATTTT
19	TRBV7-9	NA	NA	TRBJ2-7	CASSLYVWDLGSEGYEQYF	TGTGCCAGCAGCTTATACGTTTGGGACTTGGGTTCCGAAGGGTACGAGCAGTACTTC
15	TRBV28	NA	TRBD2	TRBJ2-7	CASSLTSGMNYEQYF	TGTGCCAGCAGTTTGACTAGCGGGATGAACTACGAGCAGTACTTC
16	TRBV4-1	few	TRBD1	TRBJ1-2	CASSQARTGEGYGYTF	TGCGCCAGCAGCCAAGCCCGGACAGGGGAAGGGTATGGCTACACCTTC
17	TRBV6-1	few	TRBD1	TRBJ2-7	CASSEHRDRPPRDEQYF	TGTGCCAGCAGTGAACACCGGGACAGGCCTCCTCGGGACGAGCAGTACTTC
16	TRBV19	few	NA	TRBJ1-5	CASQESARASNQPQHF	TGTGCCAGCCAAGAATCGGCCAGGGCTAGCAATCAGCCCCAGCATTTT
16	TRBV7-9	few	TRBD2	TRBJ2-3	CASTRASGILTDTQYF	TGTGCCAGCACGAGGGCTAGCGGGATCCTCACAGATACGCAGTATTTT
14	TRBV11-2	NA	NA	TRBJ2-7	CASSLDTISYEQYF	TGTGCCAGCAGCTTAGACACTATCTCCTACGAGCAGTACTTC
12	TRBV30	few	NA	TRBJ1-1	CAWSVQAAEAFF	TGTGCCTGGAGTGTACAAGCGGCTGAAGCTTTCTTT
13	TRBV19	few	NA	TRBJ2-1	CASREVAYNEQFF	TGTGCCAGTAGGGAGGTCGCCTACAATGAGCAGTTCTTC
14	TRBV18	NA	NA	TRBJ2-7	CASSPRESSYEQYF	TGTGCCAGCTCACCAAGGGAGAGCTCCTACGAGCAGTACTTC
15	TRBV9	NA	TRBD2	TRBJ2-3	CASSELSGSRDTQYF	TGTGCCAGCAGCGAACTTAGCGGGAGTAGGGATACGCAGTATTTT
17	TRBV27	NA	TRBD1	TRBJ1-5	CASRRRARTGDNQPQHF	TGTGCCAGTAGAAGAAGGGCCCGGACAGGCGATAATCAGCCCCAGCATTTT
13	TRBV2	few	TRBD1	TRBJ2-5	CASKTGGVKTQYF	TGTGCCAGCAAGACAGGGGGGGTAAAGACCCAGTACTTC
14	TRBV2	NA	NA	TRBJ2-1	CASTRLASYNEQFF	TGTGCCAGCACCAGGCTGGCATCCTACAATGAGCAGTTCTTC
14	TRBV15	NA	NA	TRBJ2-7	CATSRELQGYEQYF	TGTGCCACCAGCAGGGAACTACAGGGTTACGAGCAGTACTTC
17	TRBV7-9	few	TRBD1	TRBJ1-2	CASSLIRRDREDYGYTF	TGTGCCAGCAGCTTAATCCGGCGGGACAGGGAAGACTATGGCTACACCTTC
11	TRBV29-1	few	NA	TRBJ2-7	CSVTRNYEQYF	TGCAGCGTTACACGAAACTACGAGCAGTACTTC
18	TRBV7-9	NA	TRBD2	TRBJ2-7	CASSLAGTSGRAGYEQYF	TGTGCCAGCAGCTTGGCCGGGACTAGCGGGAGGGCGGGCTACGAGCAGTACTTC
16	TRBV4-3	NA	TRBD2	TRBJ2-1	CASSQVVPSGRVEQFF	TGCGCCAGCAGCCAAGTCGTCCCTAGCGGGAGGGTTGAGCAGTTCTTC
13	TRBV4-2	few	TRBD1	TRBJ2-7	CASSQGDRGEQYF	TGTGCCAGCAGCCAGGGGGACAGGGGCGAGCAGTACTTC
14	TRBV5-1	few	TRBD1	TRBJ2-1	CASSLEGGEDEQFF	TGCGCCAGCAGCTTGGAAGGGGGCGAGGATGAGCAGTTCTTC
15	TRBV5-4	few	NA	TRBJ2-2	CASSLGSGNTGELFF	TGTGCCAGCAGCCTGGGTAGTGGGAACACCGGGGAGCTGTTTTTT